The 2 T cell receptor beta chains in this list originate from one sample, sequenced in a study of T cell changes during pregnancy in multiple sclerosis. Sequencing used immunoSEQ multiplex PCR; TCRdb keeps in-frame clones, though not all of them. The sample shows tens of thousands of clones, approximately 92% of them seen only once. Source: peripheral blood, taken in the first trimester of pregnancy. Receptors were obtained from a female donor with multiple sclerosis, enrolled in a pregnancy study.

The chain joins TRBV10-1 to TRBJ2-7, with 9 bases that match TRBD2. The CDR3 totals 13 residues. Trimming at V came to 11 bases and at J to 3 bases, leaving 8 bases not matched to a gene. Germline loops: CDR1 WNHNN, CDR2 SYGVQD (reference sequence). CDR3 coding DNA: TGCGCCGCGGGAGGGCTAGTCCTCTACGAGCAGTACTTC. This codes for CAAGGLVLYEQYF.

The chain recombines TRBV9 with TRBJ1-3; possible D gene TRBD1, 6 bases. The CDR3 has 14 amino acids. V was clipped by 3 bases and J by 9 bases, with 16 bases between them. Germline values: CDR1 SGDLS, CDR2 YYNGEE. DNA of the CDR3: TGTGCCAGCAGCGCCTGGGGGGCGGGAGGCACCATATATTTT. Its protein is CASSAWGAGGTIYF.